The 29 T cell receptor beta chains in this list originate from one sample, sequenced in a study of blood T cell repertoires in COVID-19. The table came from immunoSEQ multiplex PCR; TCRdb's copy has only in-frame clones and leaves some out. The sample has 200,000 to 300,000 clones; about 80% are singletons. Sequenced material: peripheral blood. The source is a human donor in a cohort sampled during active COVID-19.

The chain employs TRBV9 and TRBJ1-1; a possible D gene is TRBD1 (5 bases). The V gene's germline CDR1 is SGDLS and CDR2 YYNGEE. The CDR3 has 13 amino acids. The ends were cut back, 3 bases at V and 1 base at J, with 7 bases in the middle. The CDR3: CASSATENTEAFF. CDR3 sequence (DNA): TGTGCCAGCAGCGCGACAGAGAACACTGAAGCTTTCTTT.

The chain has TRBV6-5 and TRBJ2-2, with 8 bases aligning to TRBD2. The J segment lost 6 bases and the V segment lost 4 bases, leaving 7 bases of the junction unmatched. This CDR3 has 15 amino acids. The germline gives CDR1 MNHEY, CDR2 SVGAGI. In DNA, the CDR3 is TGTGCCAGCAGTTGGGGGCGGGGGGCGGCCGGGGAGCTGTTTTTT. Translating gives CASSWGRGAAGELFF.

The CDR3 reads CATSRVFVRGRGQPQHF. CDR3 nucleotide sequence: TGTGCCACCAGCAGAGTTTTCGTCAGGGGGCGCGGACAGCCCCAGCATTTT. This chain links TRBV15 with TRBJ1-5; 8 bases are shared with TRBD1. This CDR3 comprises 17 residues. V lost 1 base to trimming and J lost 7 bases; unmatched junction nucleotides: 12. Looked up from germline, CDR1 is LNHNV and CDR2 is YYDKDF (reference sequence).

The CDR3 sequence is CASSQAPSGASTDTQYF. The CDR3 DNA follows: TGTGCCAGCAGCCAAGCACCTAGCGGGGCTAGCACAGATACGCAGTATTTT. This sequence joins TRBV3-1 (or the pseudogene TRBV3-2) and TRBJ2-3, with 9 bases identical to TRBD2. Trimming removed 1 base from V and 0 bases from J; junction bases left unmatched: 5. This CDR3 comprises 17 residues. From germline, CDR1 is LGHDT and CDR2 YNNKEL (reference sequence).

The chain carries TRBV4-3 and TRBJ1-2; 11 bases align to TRBD1. Per germline, CDR1 LGHNA and CDR2 YSLEER. CDR3 length equals 19 residues. Trimming cost V 0 bases and J 2 bases; bases outside gene matches: 11. Here the CDR3 DNA reads TGCGCCAGCAGCCAAGATCGGTTGGACAGGGGGCCCCCAAACTATGGCTACACCTTC. It codes for CASSQDRLDRGPPNYGYTF.

The gene calls are TRBV6-6 and TRBJ2-7; tentative D call: TRBD2 (6 bases). Germline V lookup: CDR1 MNHNY, CDR2 SVGAGI (reference sequence). The CDR3 covers 12 residues. V was shortened by 11 bases and J by 4 bases, with 15 bases between the two germline ends. The CDR3 nucleotides are TGTGCCGGGGGGACCTCCCTTTACGAGCAGTACTTC. This codes for CAGGTSLYEQYF.

This chain links TRBV16 with TRBJ1-1; D unclear. The CDR3 contains 13 residues. Germline assignment: CDR1 KGHSY and CDR2 FQNENV. Trimming removed 4 bases at V and 0 bases at J, with 6 bases between. This CDR3 reads CASSLTLNTEAFF. CDR3 DNA sequence: TGTGCCAGCAGCCTCACATTGAACACTGAAGCTTTCTTT.

V is TRBV18 and J is TRBJ1-2, with TRBD1 identical over 10 bases. The trim removed 3 bases at V and 5 bases at J, leaving 6 bases unmatched. The length of the CDR3 is 15 residues. Germline V CDR1 and CDR2: KGHSH, LQKENI. The CDR3 sequence: CASSPETGGAYGYTF. The CDR3 DNA reads as TGTGCCAGCTCACCCGAGACAGGGGGCGCTTATGGCTACACCTTC.

The chain carries TRBV18 and TRBJ1-2, with a tentative D call TRBD1 (6 bases). Deletions cut 1 base from V and 0 bases from J, with 18 bases between. From germline, CDR1 is KGHSH and CDR2 LQKENI. CDR3 length equals 18 residues. The CDR3 coding sequence is TGTGCCAGCTCACCACTGGACAGTTCGGTTTCATCTAACTATGGCTACACCTTC. As protein: CASSPLDSSVSSNYGYTF.

The chain joins TRBV11-2 to TRBJ1-6; 9 bases are a match to TRBD1. This CDR3 comprises 14 residues. V shed 4 bases and J 10 bases; nucleotides not matched to a gene: 5. The V gene's germline CDR1 is SGHAT and CDR2 FQNNGV. The CDR3 coding sequence is TGTGCCAGCAGCTCCCAGACAGGGGGATCACCCCTCCACTTT. Translating gives CASSSQTGGSPLHF.

The V call is TRBV3-1 (or the pseudogene TRBV3-2), the J call TRBJ2-1, with D possibly matching TRBD2 (5 bases). Between the trimmed V and J ends, which lost 2 bases and 12 bases, there was a span of 14 bases. CDR3 length: 13 residues. Germline CDR1 reads LGHDT; CDR2 reads YNNKEL (reference sequence). The DNA for the CDR3 is TGTGCCAGCAGCCAACTTCCGGGAAACGGGCAGTTCTTC. Its protein product is CASSQLPGNGQFF.

CDR3 protein: CASSRTRGVYGYTF. Here the CDR3 DNA reads TGTGCCAGCAGTCGTACCAGGGGGGTGTATGGCTACACCTTC. The rearrangement links TRBV28 to TRBJ1-2; 7 bases fit TRBD1. Unmatched junction bases numbered 8, after V lost 5 bases and J lost 5 bases. The CDR3 sequence is 14 residues long. CDR1 MDHEN and CDR2 SYDVKM come from the germline V gene.

Here the CDR3 reads CSVQGTGNIQYF. CDR3 bases: TGCAGCGTACAGGGGACGGGAAACATTCAGTACTTC. The chain recombines TRBV29-1 with TRBJ2-4, with 7 positions matching TRBD1. CDR1 and CDR2 (germline): SQVTM, ANQGSEA. The CDR3 loop spans 12 amino acids. V lost 6 bases, J lost 6 bases, and 5 bases stayed unmatched.

This rearrangement joins TRBV12-3 or TRBV12-4 to TRBJ2-1; D is unresolved. V was cut by 2 bases and J by 2 bases, with 4 bases left in between. The CDR3 length is 13 residues. The CDR3 loop is CASSLLTYNEQFF. CDR3 coding DNA: TGTGCCAGCAGTTTACTAACCTACAATGAGCAGTTCTTC.

The gene calls are TRBV7-3 and TRBJ2-2; D is possibly TRBD1 (6 bases). V lost 5 bases and J 7 bases, leaving 20 bases between the germline ends. Per germline, CDR1 SGHTA and CDR2 FQGTGA. The CDR3 length is 16 residues. CDR3 sequence: CASSNAGRRGGGELFF. The CDR3 DNA sequence: TGTGCCAGCAGCAACGCTGGCAGGCGAGGGGGCGGGGAGCTGTTTTTT. Full variable domain (outside the CDR3, taken from reference TRBV7-3 and TRBJ2-2): GAGVSQTPSNKVTEKGKYVELRCDPISGHTALYWYRQSLGQGPEFLIYFQGTGAADDSGLPNDRFFAVRPEGSVSTLKIQRTERGDSAVYLCASSNAGRRGGGELFFGEGSRLTVL.

The chain is built from TRBV9 and TRBJ2-3, with D perhaps matching TRBD2 (5 bases). V was trimmed by 6 bases and J by 4 bases, leaving 15 bases between them. The CDR3 loop spans 14 amino acids. CDR1 is SGDLS, CDR2 YYNGEE, per germline. CDR3 sequence (DNA): TGTGCCAGCAAGGCCGGAGGTAGCTCAGATACGCAGTATTTT. Residues: CASKAGGSSDTQYF.

The chain employs TRBV5-1 and TRBJ1-6; 8 bases map to TRBD1. CDR1 SGHRS and CDR2 YFSETQ come from the germline V gene. The CDR3 spans 15 residues. V shed 0 bases and J 4 bases; nucleotides not matched to a gene: 0. The CDR3 DNA reads as TGCGCCAGCAGCTTGGACAGGGGGTATAATTCACCCCTCCACTTT. It codes for CASSLDRGYNSPLHF.

The chain links TRBV19 to TRBJ1-5; TRBD1 aligns across 9 bases. CDR1 is LNHDA and CDR2 is SQIVND in the germline V gene (reference sequence). This CDR3 contains 15 residues. The V gene end was trimmed by 3 bases and the J gene end by 4 bases; junction bases not matched to a gene: 4. The CDR3 sequence is CASSIDRGTNQPQHF. CDR3 nucleotide sequence: TGTGCCAGTAGTATTGACAGGGGGACTAATCAGCCCCAGCATTTT.

The chain has TRBV6-1 and TRBJ1-2, with 10 bases lining up with TRBD1. The germline CDR1 and CDR2 sequences are MNHNS and SASEGT. The length of the CDR3 is 16 residues. The V gene end was trimmed by 1 base and the J gene end by 3 bases; junction bases not matched to a gene: 5. CDR3 sequence: CASSEGGTGDDYGYTF. CDR3 bases: TGTGCCAGCAGTGAAGGGGGGACAGGGGATGACTATGGCTACACCTTC.

V and J are TRBV11-3 and TRBJ2-1; a possible D gene is TRBD1 (5 bases). V gave up 0 bases and J gave up 8 bases, with 17 bases separating them. This CDR3 has 16 residues. Per the germline V gene, CDR1 is SGHNT and CDR2 is YENEEA. The CDR3 spells CASSLENRPKVDEQFF. CDR3 nucleotide sequence: TGTGCCAGCAGCTTAGAGAACAGGCCCAAGGTGGATGAGCAGTTCTTC.

This clone has only one observation. The chain carries TRBV19 and TRBJ1-1, with 7 nucleotides matching TRBD1. With 7 bases clipped from V and 1 base from J, the junction kept 6 bases outside the gene matches. The CDR3 runs to 14 residues. The germline CDR1 and CDR2 sequences are LNHDA and SQIVND (reference sequence). The CDR3 bases are TGTGCCAGTACAGATAACAGGGGGAACACTGAAGCTTTCTTT. It yields the protein CASTDNRGNTEAFF.

This rearrangement joins TRBV18 to TRBJ1-1, with TRBD1 matching over 9 bases. The CDR3 runs to 15 residues. Germline CDR1 KGHSH, CDR2 LQKENI. V trimming: 5 bases; J trimming: 5 bases; junction bases outside the gene matches: 9. In nucleotides, the CDR3 is TGTGCCAGCTCAAGTACAGGGGGCGCTGAAACTGAAGCTTTCTTT. This sequence encodes CASSSTGGAETEAFF.

The V and J genes are TRBV2 and TRBJ2-2; 15 nucleotides line up with TRBD2. The length of the CDR3 is 16 residues. Per germline, CDR1 SNHLY and CDR2 FYNNEI. V lost 4 bases to trimming and J lost 6 bases; unmatched junction nucleotides: 3. The CDR3 nucleotides read TGTGCCAGCAGTGCTCGGACTAGCGGGGGGGCCGGGGAGCTGTTTTTT. It codes for CASSARTSGGAGELFF.

The J gene is TRBJ2-5, the V gene TRBV10-2, with 9 bases matching TRBD2. The CDR3 has 14 amino acids. Germline V gene sequence: CDR1 WSHSY, CDR2 SAAADI. Unmatched junction bases numbered 6, after V lost 6 bases and J lost 4 bases. The CDR3 region has the DNA TGCGCCAGCAGGAGTAGCGGGAGTATAGAGACCCAGTACTTC. This translates into CASRSSGSIETQYF.

The V gene is TRBV6-5, the J gene TRBJ2-3, with D perhaps TRBD1 (5 bases). Trimming shortened V by 6 bases and J by 2 bases, and 12 bases separated the two germline ends. The germline CDR1 and CDR2 sequences are MNHEY and SVGAGI. The CDR3 runs to 14 residues. Here the CDR3 reads CASSPSGFTDTQYF. The CDR3 coding sequence is TGTGCCAGCAGCCCGTCAGGGTTCACAGATACGCAGTATTTT.

The chain carries TRBV5-1 and TRBJ1-5; 10 bases fit TRBD1. The CDR3 spans 15 residues. The J segment lost 2 bases and the V segment lost 5 bases, leaving 4 bases of the junction unmatched. Per germline, CDR1 SGHRS and CDR2 YFSETQ. The CDR3 DNA is TGCGCCAGCAGGTTCGGACAGGGGGGCAATCAGCCCCAGCATTTT. It translates to CASRFGQGGNQPQHF.

V is TRBV7-9 and J is TRBJ2-3; D not certain. Per the germline V gene, CDR1 is SEHNR and CDR2 is FQNEAQ (reference sequence). The length of the CDR3 is 12 residues. With 5 bases removed from V and 5 bases from J, the gap between germline ends came to 8 bases. Here the CDR3 DNA reads TGTGCCAGCAGCCGAGTGGTAGATACGCAGTATTTT. Its protein product is CASSRVVDTQYF.

This clone was seen a single time. V gene TRBV11-2 combines with J gene TRBJ2-5; D not resolved. CDR1 SGHAT and CDR2 FQNNGV come from the germline V gene. CDR3 length: 11 residues. V lost 4 bases and J lost 7, with 7 bases in between. For the CDR3, the DNA is TGTGCCAGCAGCTCCCCCCGGACCCAGTACTTC. It is translated as CASSSPRTQYF.

The chain has TRBV19 and TRBJ2-1, with D perhaps TRBD1 (5 bases). Germline CDR1 reads LNHDA; CDR2 reads SQIVND (reference sequence). There are 16 residues in the CDR3. Between the trimmed V and J ends, which lost 5 bases and 0 bases, there was a span of 14 bases. CDR3 coding DNA: TGTGCCAGTAGTGGCACGGACACCGGCTCCTACAATGAGCAGTTCTTC. As protein: CASSGTDTGSYNEQFF.